The 26 T cell receptor beta chains presented below share a single source sample, sequenced in a study of vaccination effects on CD4 cells after COVID-19. CD4+ T cell isolation took place after less than 13 days of culture. Produced via immunoSEQ multiplex PCR; TCRdb's table is partial and in-frame only. The sample consists of tens of thousands of clones, 65% of them appearing once. Antigens for these TCRs are unknown. The starting material was CD4+ T cells from PBMCs cultured without peptide, obtained before COVID-19 vaccination. Receptors originate from a human donor who received a COVID-19 vaccine.

The chain recombines TRBV4-1 with TRBJ1-4; D call uncertain. V gave up 2 bases and J gave up 0 bases, with 7 bases separating them. Germline CDR1 MGHRA, CDR2 YSYEKL. The CDR3 extends over 15 amino acids. In DNA form, the CDR3 reads TGCGCCAGCAGCCAACAGCGTTCAACTAATGAAAAACTGTTTTTT. This translates into CASSQQRSTNEKLFF.

This chain connects TRBV4-1 to TRBJ2-1; D call uncertain. CDR3 size: 15 residues. Trimming stripped 2 bases from V and 9 bases from J, with 17 bases between. Germline loops: CDR1 MGHRA, CDR2 YSYEKL. The CDR3 DNA reads as TGCGCCAGCAGCCAAACCCCCGGGCAGGTTGTTGAGCAGTTCTTC. It encodes CASSQTPGQVVEQFF.

The gene calls are TRBV28 and TRBJ2-7; maybe TRBD2 (6 bases). Trimming removed 2 bases from V and 7 bases from J, with 15 bases in between. This CDR3 is built from 14 residues. CDR1 MDHEN and CDR2 SYDVKM come from the germline V gene. CDR3 nucleotide sequence: TGTGCCAGCAGTTTAGGGGTTGACCGGGGGGAGCAGTACTTC. This gives the protein CASSLGVDRGEQYF.

The table lists this clone with a count of one. CDR3 DNA: TGTGCCAGCAGTCAACCGGGACAGGGGCTCACTGAAGCTTTCTTT. It specifies CASSQPGQGLTEAFF. The chain carries TRBV6-6 and TRBJ1-1; 10 positions agree with TRBD1. The CDR3 contains 15 residues. CDR1 and CDR2 (germline): MNHNY, SVGAGI (reference sequence). With 5 bases clipped from V and 4 bases from J, the junction kept 7 bases outside the gene matches.

This clone has a single count. V usage is TRBV6-2 or TRBV6-3 and J usage is TRBJ2-7; 7 nucleotides match TRBD1. Germline V lookup: CDR1 MNHEY, CDR2 SVGEGT. The length of the CDR3 is 14 residues. The ends lost 6 bases at V and 2 bases at J; junction bases unmatched: 7. CDR3 region: CASSRGQQTYEQYF. The CDR3 DNA reads as TGTGCCAGCAGCCGGGGACAGCAGACCTACGAGCAGTACTTC.

The chain links TRBV21-1 to TRBJ2-1; whether TRBD2, the table's D call, matches the DNA was not checked. TRBV21-1 is a known pseudogene. The CDR3 is made up of 12 amino acids. The CDR3 loop reads CASSKRVNEQFF. The CDR3 DNA reads TGTGCCAGCAGCAAGAGGGTCAATGAGCAGTTCTTC.

This clone is categorized as medium-sized (0.01 to 0.1%). The V gene is TRBV10-1, the J gene TRBJ1-6; D not resolved. CDR1 is WNHNN, CDR2 SYGVQD, per germline (reference sequence). The CDR3 length is 14 residues. The V end was cut by 2 bases, the J end by 9 bases, with 11 bases between. The CDR3 is CASSEAEMRSPLHF. CDR3 coding DNA: TGCGCCAGCAGTGAGGCAGAGATGCGTTCACCCCTCCACTTT.

This chain uses TRBV3-1 (or the pseudogene TRBV3-2) with TRBJ1-2; D possibly corresponds to TRBD1 (6 bases). Germline V gene data show CDR1 as LGHDT and CDR2 as YNNKEL (reference sequence). The CDR3 has 12 amino acids. The ends were cut back, 4 bases at V and 5 bases at J, with 8 bases in the middle. CDR3 sequence reads: CASSPDRYGYTF. As DNA, the CDR3 is TGTGCCAGCAGCCCGGACAGATATGGCTACACCTTC.

This clone was seen only a few times. J is TRBJ2-3 and V is TRBV4-2; D not certain. V gave up 1 base and J gave up 4 bases, with 9 bases separating them. This CDR3 comprises 14 residues. Per germline, CDR1 LGHNA and CDR2 YNFKEQ. The CDR3 spells CASSQGGVADTQYF. Here the CDR3 DNA reads TGTGCCAGCAGCCAAGGTGGGGTGGCAGATACGCAGTATTTT.

This chain connects TRBV6-6 to TRBJ1-2, with 8 bases aligning to TRBD1. J was trimmed by 3 bases and V by 10 bases; bases with no gene match: 4. Germline assignment: CDR1 MNHNY and CDR2 SVGAGI (reference sequence). The CDR3 is made up of 12 amino acids. The CDR3 region is CATGQGDYGYTF. In nucleotides, the CDR3 is TGTGCCACCGGACAGGGCGACTATGGCTACACCTTC.

This rearrangement joins TRBV7-9 to TRBJ1-2; D is unresolved. V lost 3 bases and J 3 bases, leaving 8 bases between the germline ends. This CDR3 comprises 13 residues. Germline V gene lookup returns CDR1 SEHNR and CDR2 FQNEAQ (reference sequence). The chain's CDR3 is CASSFPSDYGYTF. The CDR3 nucleotides are TGTGCCAGCAGCTTTCCATCCGACTATGGCTACACCTTC.

J is TRBJ1-2 and V is TRBV10-1; TRBD1 aligns across 7 bases. Germline V gene lookup returns CDR1 WNHNN and CDR2 SYGVQD (reference sequence). The CDR3 is 15 residues long. Unmatched junction bases numbered 9, after V lost 3 bases and J lost 5 bases. The CDR3 spells CASSDTPRGKYGYTF. The CDR3 nucleotides read TGCGCCAGCAGTGACACCCCCAGGGGGAAGTATGGCTACACCTTC.

The chain has TRBV27 and TRBJ1-3; D gene unclear. The germline gives CDR1 MNHEY, CDR2 SMNVEV (reference sequence). V shed 5 bases and J shed 0 bases, with 8 bases lying between them. The CDR3 has 14 residues. The CDR3 nucleotides read TGTGCCAGCAGTCCCGGGCACTCTGGAAACACCATATATTTT. Residues: CASSPGHSGNTIYF.

The chain combines TRBV10-1 with TRBJ2-3; D is undetermined. The CDR3 is 14 amino acids. V was trimmed by 9 bases and J by 2 bases, leaving 15 bases between them. Germline V CDR1 and CDR2: WNHNN, SYGVQD (reference sequence). CDR3 in DNA: TGCGCCAGTCGACTGGGATCGGACACAGATACGCAGTATTTT. Translated, it gives CASRLGSDTDTQYF.

The chain combines TRBV7-9 with TRBJ1-4, with D possibly being TRBD1 (6 bases). V lost 3 bases, J lost 8 bases, and 10 bases lay in between. This CDR3 spans 13 amino acids. Germline values: CDR1 SEHNR, CDR2 FQNEAQ (reference sequence). DNA of the CDR3: TGTGCCAGCAGCTTCGCAGACAGGGAAAAACTGTTTTTT. It codes for CASSFADREKLFF. Full variable domain (missing parts from reference TRBV7-9 and TRBJ1-4): DTGVSQNPRHKITKRGQNVTFRCDPISEHNRLYWYRQTLGQGPEFLTYFQNEAQLEKSRLLSDRFSAERPKGSFSTLEIQRTEQGDSAMYLCASSFADREKLFFGSGTQLSVL.

This chain connects TRBV7-9 to TRBJ1-4; weak D call: TRBD1 (6 bases). CDR3 length: 15 residues. Trimming stripped 4 bases from V and 7 bases from J, with 16 bases between. Germline V gene sequence: CDR1 SEHNR, CDR2 FQNEAQ (reference sequence). This chain's CDR3 is CASSSARGESEKLFF. The CDR3 coding sequence is TGTGCCAGCAGCTCCGCCAGGGGTGAAAGTGAAAAACTGTTTTTT.

V is TRBV2 and J is TRBJ1-4; tentative D call: TRBD1 (6 bases). The CDR3 sequence is 14 residues long. V dropped 6 bases and J dropped 5 bases, with 13 bases sitting between them. Germline CDR1 SNHLY, CDR2 FYNNEI. Written as DNA, the CDR3 is TGTGCCAGCAGAACAGGGCCGGGGAATGAAAAACTGTTTTTT. As protein: CASRTGPGNEKLFF.

The chain couples TRBV10-2 to TRBJ1-5; 9 bases are a match to TRBD1. CDR1 and CDR2 (germline): WSHSY, SAAADI. Unmatched junction bases numbered 5, after V lost 2 bases and J lost 15 bases. The CDR3 extends over 12 amino acids. The CDR3 reads CASSEGTGPGHF. In nucleotides, the CDR3 is TGCGCCAGCAGTGAGGGGACAGGGCCTGGGCATTTT.

V usage is TRBV5-1 and J usage is TRBJ1-2; 7 nucleotides line up with TRBD1. There are 17 residues in the CDR3. From germline, CDR1 is SGHRS and CDR2 YFSETQ. Trimming cost V 0 bases and J 2 bases; bases outside gene matches: 10. The DNA for the CDR3 is TGCGCCAGCAGCTTGGCGAGGACAGGACAATCAAACTATGGCTACACCTTC. Its translation: CASSLARTGQSNYGYTF.

The J gene is TRBJ1-4, the V gene TRBV5-1; TRBD1 is a possible D gene (5 bases). The CDR3 contains 15 residues. Trimming removed 1 base from V and 6 bases from J, with 13 bases in between. In germline, CDR1 is SGHRS, CDR2 YFSETQ. The CDR3: CASSLFPGADEKLFF. DNA for the CDR3: TGCGCCAGCAGCTTGTTTCCCGGGGCCGATGAAAAACTGTTTTTT.

This clone has a handful of counts. CDR3 amino acids: CASSPPSGGVNTGELFF. DNA of the CDR3: TGTGCCAGCAGCCCCCCTTCTGGGGGAGTTAACACCGGGGAGCTGTTTTTT. The chain employs TRBV5-4 and TRBJ2-2, with D perhaps given as TRBD1 or TRBD2 (5 bases each). The CDR3 covers 17 residues. Germline V gene data show CDR1 as SGHNT and CDR2 as YYREEE (reference sequence). Trimming stripped 4 bases from V and 2 bases from J, with 18 bases between.

V gene TRBV5-1 combines with J gene TRBJ1-1, with TRBD1 matching over 7 bases. The CDR3 sequence is 15 residues long. CDR1 and CDR2 (germline): SGHRS, YFSETQ. Germline trimming cut 8 bases from V and 5 bases from J; bases unmatched to any gene: 15. CDR3 DNA sequence: TGCGCCAGTGGTGGGGGGGCAAGCAGGGGGACTGAAGCTTTCTTT. Encoded protein: CASGGGASRGTEAFF.

This clone was seen once. J is TRBJ2-5 and V is TRBV19; 7 positions agree with TRBD2. The germline gives CDR1 LNHDA, CDR2 SQIVND (reference sequence). The CDR3 totals 15 residues. V dropped 5 bases and J dropped 5; count of bases not matched to a gene: 11. Here the CDR3 DNA reads TGTGCCAGTAGTCTTCGGGGTTGGGGAGGGGAGACCCAGTACTTC. It is translated as CASSLRGWGGETQYF.

The rearrangement joins TRBV9 to TRBJ2-7; TRBD1 matches at 7 bases. Trimming cost V 4 bases and J 2 bases; bases outside gene matches: 12. Germline loops: CDR1 SGDLS, CDR2 YYNGEE. This CDR3 contains 16 residues. CDR3 sequence reads: CASSPSTRGTPYEQYF. CDR3 sequence (DNA): TGTGCCAGCAGCCCATCAACCAGGGGGACCCCCTACGAGCAGTACTTC.

This clone was counted a few times. The J gene is TRBJ1-1, the V gene TRBV5-1, with D possibly being TRBD1 (6 bases). Germline-derived CDR1 and CDR2 are SGHRS and YFSETQ. The germline V and J ends were trimmed by 4 bases and 1 base, with 11 bases remaining between them. The CDR3 runs to 14 residues. CDR3 residues: CASSPTGANTEAFF. CDR3 nucleotides: TGCGCCAGCAGCCCAACGGGGGCGAACACTGAAGCTTTCTTT.

The V gene is TRBV3-1 (or the pseudogene TRBV3-2), the J gene TRBJ2-1, with D hard to call. CDR1 is LGHDT, CDR2 YNNKEL, per germline (reference sequence). V was trimmed by 0 bases and J by 2 bases, leaving 11 bases between them. CDR3 size: 16 residues. The chain's CDR3 is CASSQDLGLAYNEQFF. CDR3 in DNA: TGTGCCAGCAGCCAAGATCTAGGGCTAGCCTACAATGAGCAGTTCTTC.